The 18 T cell receptor beta chains listed next were all sequenced from one sample in a study of low-dose radiotherapy and immunotherapy resistance in tumors. Priming of first-strand cDNA relied on TRAV- and TRBV-specific primers (covering alpha and beta chains). The authors ran around 19 PCR cycles to amplify TCRs with a constant-region primer and V-primer adapter. TCRdb fed the reads into MiXCR, producing one record per CDR3 protein. This sample has under 9,500 distinct CDR3 sequences, with approximately 82% found just once. The receptor set was obtained from a human donor with advanced metastatic prostate, ovarian, gallbladder or colorectal cancer (not recorded which). This table probably holds off-target reads from a library built for another chain.

The rearrangement joins TRBV5-1 to TRBJ2-3, with D perhaps matching TRBD1 or TRBD2 (6 bases each). Trimming cost V 2 bases and J 5 bases, with 15 bases left between them. CDR1 is SGHRS and CDR2 is YFSETQ in the germline V gene. The length of the CDR3 is 15 residues. CDR3 sequence (DNA): TGCGCCAGCAGCTTCCTGGGGGGCCGTCAAGATACGCAGTATTTT. This encodes CASSFLGGRQDTQYF. Filled out from reference TRBV5-1 and TRBJ2-3, the complete variable domain reads KAGVTQTPRYLIKTRGQQVTLSCSPISGHRSVSWYQQTPGQGLQFLFEYFSETQRNKGNFPGRFSGRQFSNSRSEMNVSTLELGDSALYLCASSFLGGRQDTQYFGPGTRLTVL.

V and J are TRBV29-1 and TRBJ2-7; a possible D gene is TRBD1 (5 bases). The CDR3 length is 11 residues. V lost 0 bases and J 5 bases, leaving 5 bases between the germline ends. The V gene's germline CDR1 is SQVTM and CDR2 ANQGSEA. CDR3 region: CSVEEQDEQYF. The CDR3 region has the DNA TGCAGCGTTGAAGAACAGGACGAGCAGTACTTC.

The chain recombines TRBV5-6 with TRBJ2-3; D is undetermined. Germline CDR1 and CDR2: SGHDT and YYEEEE. The length of the CDR3 is 13 residues. V was cut by 1 base and J by 2 bases, with 5 bases left in between. CDR3: CASSLPPTDTQYF. In DNA form, the CDR3 reads TGTGCCAGCAGCTTGCCCCCCACAGATACGCAGTATTTT.

This clonotype was seen just once. The rearrangement links TRBV4-2 to TRBJ2-7, with 13 nucleotides matching TRBD2. Germline CDR1 LGHNA, CDR2 YNFKEQ. J lost 0 bases, V lost 4 bases, and 12 bases had no gene match. The CDR3 spans 19 residues. Here the CDR3 reads CASSRSGGTSGEFSYEQYF. The CDR3 DNA is TGTGCCAGCAGCCGGAGTGGAGGGACTAGCGGGGAATTCTCCTACGAGCAGTACTTC.

V usage is TRBV28 and J usage is TRBJ2-7; D is undetermined. CDR3 size: 13 residues. The V gene's germline CDR1 is MDHEN and CDR2 SYDVKM. Deletions cut 5 bases from V and 1 base from J, with 9 bases between. CDR3 in DNA: TGTGCCAGCAGTCACGGACCATCCTACGAGCAGTACTTC. Translation gives CASSHGPSYEQYF.

In its sample, this clonotype was seen once. The chain carries TRBV5-8 and TRBJ2-3; D may be TRBD2 (5 bases). V dropped 4 bases and J dropped 6 bases, with 15 bases sitting between them. CDR3 size: 14 residues. Germline V gene sequence: CDR1 SGHTS, CDR2 YDEGEE. CDR3 amino acids: CASSRGSTTDTQYF. The CDR3 coding sequence is TGTGCCAGCAGCCGGGGATCAACCACGGATACGCAGTATTTT.

V is TRBV7-8 and J is TRBJ2-3; D may match TRBD1 or TRBD2 (5 bases each). Trimming shortened V by 7 bases and J by 6 bases, and 14 bases separated the two germline ends. This CDR3 contains 13 residues. Germline loops: CDR1 SGHVS, CDR2 FQNEAQ. CDR3 nucleotides: TGTGCCAGCAACCCCGGGGCCCCGGATACGCAGTATTTT. It encodes CASNPGAPDTQYF.

This sequence joins TRBV12-3 or TRBV12-4 and TRBJ1-2; D not resolved. V was shortened by 2 bases and J by 4 bases, with 8 bases between the two germline ends. CDR3 length: 13 residues. For the CDR3, the DNA is TGTGCCAGCAGTTTAACCCTCTCCTATGGCTACACCTTC. Translated: CASSLTLSYGYTF.

V and J are TRBV19 and TRBJ1-4; 8 bases map to TRBD1. The V gene end was trimmed by 6 bases and the J gene end by 2 bases; junction bases not matched to a gene: 2. CDR3 size: 14 residues. In germline, CDR1 is LNHDA, CDR2 SQIVND (reference sequence). In DNA form, the CDR3 reads TGTGCCAGTAGCCGGACAGGGACTAATGAAAAACTGTTTTTT. Amino acids: CASSRTGTNEKLFF. Based on the CDR3 plus reference TRBV19 and TRBJ1-4, the full variable domain is DGGITQSPKYLFRKEGQNVTLSCEQNLNHDAMYWYRQDPGQGLRLIYYSQIVNDFQKGDIAEGYSVSREKKESFPLTVTSAQKNPTAFYLCASSRTGTNEKLFFGSGTQLSVL.

The chain couples TRBV5-6 to TRBJ1-1; no clear D gene. The CDR3 length is 12 residues. V lost 1 base to trimming and J lost 7 bases, with 8 bases between them. Per the germline V gene, CDR1 is SGHDT and CDR2 is YYEEEE. The CDR3 loop reads CASSLTGVEAFF. The DNA of the CDR3 is TGTGCCAGCAGCTTGACCGGCGTTGAAGCTTTCTTT.

This rearrangement joins TRBV4-1 to TRBJ1-1, with D possibly matching TRBD1 (5 bases). In germline, CDR1 is MGHRA, CDR2 YSYEKL. There are 16 residues in the CDR3. V was pared by 4 bases and J by 0 bases, with 15 bases between. The CDR3 protein is CASSLGGVRMNTEAFF. DNA of the CDR3: TGCGCCAGCAGCCTAGGAGGGGTTCGCATGAACACTGAAGCTTTCTTT.

The rearrangement uses TRBV29-1 and TRBJ1-1, with D unresolved. V lost 4 bases and J lost 6, with 15 bases in between. CDR3 length: 13 amino acids. Germline lookup yields CDR1 SQVTM and CDR2 ANQGSEA. The CDR3 bases are TGCAGCGTTGGTAGGCAGGCCTCATCTGAAGCTTTCTTT. Its translation: CSVGRQASSEAFF.

The CDR3 loop is CASSLRAWADTQYF. CDR3 coding DNA: TGTGCCAGCAGCTTACGGGCGTGGGCAGATACGCAGTATTTT. This chain joins TRBV11-2 and TRBJ2-3; D is ambiguous. CDR1 is SGHAT, CDR2 FQNNGV, per germline. The germline V and J ends were trimmed by 2 bases and 4 bases, with 10 bases remaining between them. The CDR3 has 14 residues.

V gene TRBV12-3 or TRBV12-4 combines with J gene TRBJ2-7; 8 bases fit TRBD1. V lost 9 bases to trimming and J lost 3 bases; unmatched junction nucleotides: 7. The CDR3 loop spans 13 amino acids. Written as DNA, the CDR3 is TGTGCCAGTAGACAGGGGCGGGACTACGAGCAGTACTTC. Its protein is CASRQGRDYEQYF.

The J gene is TRBJ2-2, the V gene TRBV7-9, with TRBD1 matching 11 bases. The CDR3 runs 16 residues. Unmatched junction bases numbered 9, after V lost 7 bases and J lost 5 bases. The germline V gene has CDR1 SEHNR and CDR2 FQNEAQ (reference sequence). CDR3 bases: TGTGCCAGCATCCCACGGGGGACAGGGGGGACCGGGGAGCTGTTTTTT. Translation gives CASIPRGTGGTGELFF. Looking up the rest from reference TRBV7-9 and TRBJ2-2 gives the full variable domain: DTGVSQNPRHKITKRGQNVTFRCDPISEHNRLYWYRQTLGQGPEFLTYFQNEAQLEKSRLLSDRFSAERPKGSFSTLEIQRTEQGDSAMYLCASIPRGTGGTGELFFGEGSRLTVL.

This clonotype has just a few counts. The rearrangement links TRBV30 to TRBJ2-7; 8 bases align to TRBD2. From germline, CDR1 is GTSNPN and CDR2 SVGIG (reference sequence). The CDR3 is 14 amino acids. The V segment lost 4 bases and the J segment 2 bases; nucleotides outside the gene matches: 7. This CDR3 reads CAWTPLAATYEQYF. The CDR3 nucleotides are TGTGCCTGGACCCCACTAGCGGCGACCTACGAGCAGTACTTC. The variable domain in full, with the rest retrieved from reference TRBV30 and TRBJ2-7, is SQTIHQWPATLVQPVGSPLSLECTVEGTSNPNLYWYRQAAGRGLQLLFYSVGIGQISSEVPQNLSASRPQDRQFILSSKKLLLSDSGFYLCAWTPLAATYEQYFGPGTRLTVT.

The count of this clonotype is one. The V call is TRBV5-1, the J call TRBJ2-2; D is tentatively TRBD1 or TRBD2 (5 bases each). V was trimmed by 4 bases and J by 9 bases, leaving 13 bases between them. Germline V gene lookup returns CDR1 SGHRS and CDR2 YFSETQ. The CDR3 covers 13 residues. Here the CDR3 DNA reads TGCGCCAGCAGCCTGACTGGGGGTCGGGAGCTGTTTTTT. Its translation is CASSLTGGRELFF.

The chain recombines TRBV10-3 with TRBJ2-5, with no clear D. The CDR3 has 13 amino acids. Germline-derived CDR1 and CDR2 are ENHRY and SYGVKD. Trimming cost V 2 bases and J 2 bases, with 6 bases left between them. The CDR3 nucleotides read TGTGCCATCAGTGAGGCAGATCAAGAGACCCAGTACTTC. Protein sequence: CAISEADQETQYF.